The clone carrying this TCR beta chain was seen more than once but under ten times. The assay was immunoSEQ multiplex PCR, and TCRdb's table has in-frame clones only and misses some. The repertoire consists of more than 110,000 clones, with roughly four fifths occurring once and the leading ten covering 3.5% to 5.5%. The data originate from a study of blood T cell repertoires in COVID-19. Study in general: Italy, Spain and the United States were the sources of the convalescent and acute COVID-19 samples. In each case, the material was cDNA or gDNA derived from T cells, B-cell-depleted T cells, or PBMCs.

The specimen was peripheral blood. The origin of this receptor is a woman older than 75 with active or convalescent COVID-19.

As DNA, the CDR3 is TGTGCCAGCAGTTTTCTAGGGGTTTCGGACAATCAGCCCCAGCATTTT. Protein sequence: CASSFLGVSDNQPQHF. The gene calls are TRBV27 and TRBJ1-5; D possibly corresponds to TRBD1 (5 bases). The CDR3 consists of 16 residues. Germline V CDR1 and CDR2: MNHEY, SMNVEV (reference sequence). V lost 3 bases, J lost 3 bases, and 15 bases lay in between.